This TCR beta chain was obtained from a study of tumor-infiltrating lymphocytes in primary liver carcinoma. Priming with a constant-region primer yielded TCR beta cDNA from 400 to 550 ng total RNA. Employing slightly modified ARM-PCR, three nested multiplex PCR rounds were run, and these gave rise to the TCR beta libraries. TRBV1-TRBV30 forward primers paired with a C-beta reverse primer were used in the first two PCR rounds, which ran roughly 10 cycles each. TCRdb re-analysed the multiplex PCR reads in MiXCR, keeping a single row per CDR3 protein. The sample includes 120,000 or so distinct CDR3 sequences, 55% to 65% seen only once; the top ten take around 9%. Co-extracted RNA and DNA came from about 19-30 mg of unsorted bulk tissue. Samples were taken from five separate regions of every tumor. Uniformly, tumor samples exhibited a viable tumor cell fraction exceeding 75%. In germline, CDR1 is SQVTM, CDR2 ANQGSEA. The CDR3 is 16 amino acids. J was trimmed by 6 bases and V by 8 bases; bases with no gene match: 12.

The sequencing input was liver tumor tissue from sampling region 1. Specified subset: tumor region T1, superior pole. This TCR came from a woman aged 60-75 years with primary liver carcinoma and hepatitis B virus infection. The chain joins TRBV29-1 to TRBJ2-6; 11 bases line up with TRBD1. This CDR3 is CSPGTGGVTVANVLTF. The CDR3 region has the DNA TGCAGCCCCGGGACAGGGGGTGTTACTGTGGCCAACGTCCTGACTTTC. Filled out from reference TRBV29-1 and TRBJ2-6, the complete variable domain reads SAVISQKPSRDICQRGTSLTIQCQVDSQVTMMFWYRQQPGQSLTLIATANQGSEATYESGFVIDKFPISRPNLTFSTLTVSNMSPEDSSIYLCSPGTGGVTVANVLTFGAGSRLTVL.